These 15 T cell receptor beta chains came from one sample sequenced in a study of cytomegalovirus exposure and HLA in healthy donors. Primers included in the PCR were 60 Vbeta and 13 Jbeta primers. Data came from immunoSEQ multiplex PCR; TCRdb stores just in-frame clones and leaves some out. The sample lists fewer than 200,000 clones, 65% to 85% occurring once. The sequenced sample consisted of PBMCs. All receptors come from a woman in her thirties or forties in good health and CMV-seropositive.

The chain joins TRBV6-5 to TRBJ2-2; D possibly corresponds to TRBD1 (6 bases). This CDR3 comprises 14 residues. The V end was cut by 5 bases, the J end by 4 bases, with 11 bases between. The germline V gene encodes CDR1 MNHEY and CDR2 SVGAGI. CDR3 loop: CASSDGQFTGELFF. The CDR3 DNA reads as TGTGCCAGCAGTGACGGACAGTTCACCGGGGAGCTGTTTTTT.

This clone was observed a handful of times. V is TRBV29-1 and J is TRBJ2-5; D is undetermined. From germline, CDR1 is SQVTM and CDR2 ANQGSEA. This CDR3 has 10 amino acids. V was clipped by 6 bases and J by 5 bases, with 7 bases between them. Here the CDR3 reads CSVRSETQYF. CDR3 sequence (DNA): TGCAGCGTAAGGAGCGAGACCCAGTACTTC.

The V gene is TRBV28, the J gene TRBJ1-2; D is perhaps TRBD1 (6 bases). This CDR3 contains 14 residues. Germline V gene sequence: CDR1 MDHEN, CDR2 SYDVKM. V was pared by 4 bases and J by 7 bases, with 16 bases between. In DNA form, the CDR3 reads TGTGCCAGCAGTTCAGCGGCCCAGGGGAGTGGCTACACCTTC. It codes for CASSSAAQGSGYTF.

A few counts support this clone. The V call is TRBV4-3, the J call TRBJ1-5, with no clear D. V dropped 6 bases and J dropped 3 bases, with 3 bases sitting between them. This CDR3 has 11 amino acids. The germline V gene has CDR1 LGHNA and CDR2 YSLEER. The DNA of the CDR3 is TGCGCCAGCAGTATCAATCAGCCCCAGCATTTT. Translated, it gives CASSINQPQHF.

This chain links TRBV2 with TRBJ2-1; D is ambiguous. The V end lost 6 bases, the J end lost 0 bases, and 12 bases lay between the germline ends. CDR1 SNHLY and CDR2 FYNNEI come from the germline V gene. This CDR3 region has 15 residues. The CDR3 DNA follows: TGTGCCAGCAGAGGAGTGTCGGGCTCCTACAATGAGCAGTTCTTC. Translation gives CASRGVSGSYNEQFF.

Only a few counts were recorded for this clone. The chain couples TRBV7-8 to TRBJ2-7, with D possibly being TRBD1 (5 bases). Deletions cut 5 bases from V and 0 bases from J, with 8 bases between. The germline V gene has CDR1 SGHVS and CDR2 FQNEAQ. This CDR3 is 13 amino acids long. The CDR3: CASSGRVSYEQYF. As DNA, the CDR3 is TGTGCCAGCAGCGGCAGGGTCTCCTACGAGCAGTACTTC.

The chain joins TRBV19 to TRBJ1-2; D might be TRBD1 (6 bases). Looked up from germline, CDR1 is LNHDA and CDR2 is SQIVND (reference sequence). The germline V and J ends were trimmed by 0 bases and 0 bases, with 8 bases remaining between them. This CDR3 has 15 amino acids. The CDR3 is CASSIEEGANYGYTF. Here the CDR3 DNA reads TGTGCCAGTAGTATAGAAGAGGGGGCTAACTATGGCTACACCTTC. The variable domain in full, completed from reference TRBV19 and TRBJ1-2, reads DGGITQSPKYLFRKEGQNVTLSCEQNLNHDAMYWYRQDPGQGLRLIYYSQIVNDFQKGDIAEGYSVSREKKESFPLTVTSAQKNPTAFYLCASSIEEGANYGYTFGSGTRLTVV.

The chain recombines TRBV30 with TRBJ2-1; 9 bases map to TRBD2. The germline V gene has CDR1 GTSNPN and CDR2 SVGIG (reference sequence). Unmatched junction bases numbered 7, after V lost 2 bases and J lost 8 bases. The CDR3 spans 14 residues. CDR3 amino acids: CAWSRGSGSDEQFF. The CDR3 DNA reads TGTGCCTGGAGTCGGGGTAGCGGGAGCGATGAGCAGTTCTTC.

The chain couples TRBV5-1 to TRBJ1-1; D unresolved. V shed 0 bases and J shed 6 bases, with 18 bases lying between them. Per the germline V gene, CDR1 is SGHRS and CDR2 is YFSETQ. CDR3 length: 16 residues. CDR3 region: CASSLEPGGPLAEAFF. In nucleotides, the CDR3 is TGCGCCAGCAGCTTGGAACCTGGCGGGCCCCTGGCTGAAGCTTTCTTT.

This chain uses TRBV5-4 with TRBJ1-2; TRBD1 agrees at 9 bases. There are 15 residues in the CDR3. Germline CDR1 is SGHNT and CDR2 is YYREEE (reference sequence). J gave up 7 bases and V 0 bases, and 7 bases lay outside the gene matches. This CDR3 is CASSLGGQGFGGYTF. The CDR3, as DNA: TGTGCCAGCAGCTTGGGGGGACAGGGTTTTGGTGGCTACACCTTC.

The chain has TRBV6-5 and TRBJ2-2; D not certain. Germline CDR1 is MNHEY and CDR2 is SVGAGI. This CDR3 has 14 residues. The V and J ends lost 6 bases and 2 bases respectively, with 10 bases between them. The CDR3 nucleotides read TGTGCCAGCAGCCTTACGGGTAACACCGGGGAGCTGTTTTTT. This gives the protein CASSLTGNTGELFF.

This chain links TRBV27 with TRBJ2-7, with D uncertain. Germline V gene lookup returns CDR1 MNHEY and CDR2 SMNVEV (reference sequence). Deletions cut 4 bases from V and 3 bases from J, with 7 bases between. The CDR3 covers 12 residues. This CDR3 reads CASSSPFYEQYF. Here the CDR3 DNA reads TGTGCCAGCAGTTCCCCTTTCTACGAGCAGTACTTC.

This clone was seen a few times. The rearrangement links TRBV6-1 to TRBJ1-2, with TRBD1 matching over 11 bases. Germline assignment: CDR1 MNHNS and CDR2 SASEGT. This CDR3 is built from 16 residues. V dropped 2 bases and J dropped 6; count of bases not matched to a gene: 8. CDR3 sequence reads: CASSEMRRDRGNGYTF. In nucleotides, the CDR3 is TGTGCCAGCAGTGAAATGCGGAGGGACAGGGGGAATGGCTACACCTTC.

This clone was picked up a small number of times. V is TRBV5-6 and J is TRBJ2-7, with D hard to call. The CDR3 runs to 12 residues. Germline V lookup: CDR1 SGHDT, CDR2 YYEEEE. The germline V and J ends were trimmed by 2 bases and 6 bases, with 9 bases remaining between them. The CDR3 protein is CASSLPPGEQYF. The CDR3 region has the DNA TGTGCCAGCAGCTTACCCCCGGGCGAGCAGTACTTC.

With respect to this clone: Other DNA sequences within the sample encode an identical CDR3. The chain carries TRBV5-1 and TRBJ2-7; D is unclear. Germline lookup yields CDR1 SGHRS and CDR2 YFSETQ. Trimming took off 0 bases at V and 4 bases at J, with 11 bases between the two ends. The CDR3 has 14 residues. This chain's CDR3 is CASSLGVGSYEQYF. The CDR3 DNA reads TGCGCCAGCAGCTTGGGTGTGGGCTCATACGAGCAGTACTTC.